This T cell receptor beta chain was profiled in a study of glioma-infiltrating T cells. Across the study: Low-grade gliomas were grade II; glioblastomas were grade IV at initial diagnosis.

TCR alpha and beta CDR3 regions were amplified from RNA using iRepertoire nested multiplex PCR. TCRdb re-called the multiplex PCR reads through MiXCR, storing one row per CDR3 protein. The table lists around 390,000 distinct CDR3 sequences, around 45% of them singletons, with 12% in the top ten. At least ten counts were recorded for this clonotype. The antigen is undetermined. General observations from the study: Very few CDR3 sequences were shared between tissue and blood.

The CDR3 length is 13 residues. Between the trimmed V and J ends, which lost 1 base and 1 base, there was a span of 3 bases. Germline V gene lookup returns CDR1 SGHTA and CDR2 FQGNSA. The receptor was isolated from a human donor with low-grade glioma or glioblastoma, undergoing nonglioma brain surgery, or in good health (not recorded which). Sequenced: glioma tissue, nonneoplastic brain tissue, or PBMCs (not recorded which). V gene TRBV7-2 combines with J gene TRBJ2-3; D is unresolved. The CDR3 protein is CASSLEGTDTQYF. In DNA form, the CDR3 reads TGTGCCAGCAGCTTAGAAGGCACAGATACGCAGTATTTT.